These 21 T cell receptor beta chains originate from one sample sequenced in a study of cytomegalovirus exposure and HLA in healthy donors. PCR was performed using 60 Vbeta and 13 Jbeta primers. Profiled with immunoSEQ multiplex PCR; TCRdb holds only in-frame clones, not every one. The sample includes about 260,000 clones, 84% of them seen just once. Specimen: PBMCs. These receptors came from a woman aged 40 to 55 in good health and CMV-seropositive.

As for this clone: This clone may be a read error of a much larger clone one base away. Other DNA sequences of this sample code for an identical CDR3. This chain uses TRBV11-2 with TRBJ2-1; D ambiguous. Trimming removed 4 bases at V and 5 bases at J, with 3 bases between. CDR1 and CDR2 from the germline V gene are SGHAT and FQNNGV. This CDR3 is built from 11 residues. The CDR3 bases are TGTGCCAGCAGCTCTGACAATGAGCAGTTCTTC. It specifies CASSSDNEQFF.

V and J are TRBV7-8 and TRBJ2-3; D possibly corresponds to TRBD2 (5 bases). Germline values: CDR1 SGHVS, CDR2 FQNEAQ. Trimming left V 5 bases short and J 4 bases short, with 16 bases between. This CDR3 contains 15 residues. The CDR3 protein is CASSRTPSGPDTQYF. The CDR3 coding sequence is TGTGCCAGCAGCCGGACCCCGAGCGGCCCAGATACGCAGTATTTT.

This clone was seen just once. The chain combines TRBV30 with TRBJ2-7; 7 positions agree with TRBD1. V was pared by 4 bases and J by 0 bases, with 12 bases of the junction left unmatched. CDR1 and CDR2 from the germline V gene are GTSNPN and SVGIG (reference sequence). The CDR3 length is 16 residues. The CDR3 spells CAWIPRLAGGSYEQYF. The CDR3 DNA reads as TGTGCCTGGATCCCCAGGCTGGCAGGGGGCTCCTACGAGCAGTACTTC.

This clone has more than one count but fewer than ten. The gene calls are TRBV5-1 and TRBJ1-5, with D maybe TRBD1 (5 bases). This CDR3 contains 16 residues. CDR1 is SGHRS and CDR2 is YFSETQ in the germline V gene. V was shortened by 0 bases and J by 3 bases, with 13 bases between the two germline ends. The CDR3 loop reads CASSLGPTEPNQPQHF. The CDR3 DNA reads TGCGCCAGCAGCTTGGGCCCGACAGAGCCCAATCAGCCCCAGCATTTT.

This clone was observed once. This chain joins TRBV29-1 and TRBJ2-7; 7 bases map to TRBD2. V lost 5 bases, J lost 2 bases, and 18 bases stayed unmatched. CDR3 length equals 17 residues. The V gene's germline CDR1 is SQVTM and CDR2 ANQGSEA. Here the CDR3 reads CSVSAHSQPGRAYEQYF. The CDR3 DNA follows: TGCAGCGTTTCGGCCCACAGTCAGCCGGGGAGGGCCTACGAGCAGTACTTC.

This chain uses TRBV25-1 with TRBJ1-5; D gene uncertain. The V gene lost 2 bases and the J gene lost 0 bases, with 5 bases spanning the gap. Germline V gene lookup returns CDR1 MGHDK and CDR2 SYGVNS. The CDR3 has 14 amino acids. CDR3 sequence (DNA): TGTGCCAGCAGTGAACATTTTAGCAATCAGCCCCAGCATTTT. It translates to CASSEHFSNQPQHF.

The gene calls are TRBV28 and TRBJ1-1, with 8 bases lining up with TRBD1. Unmatched junction bases numbered 12, after V lost 5 bases and J lost 1 base. CDR3 length: 17 amino acids. CDR1 is MDHEN, CDR2 SYDVKM, per germline. As DNA, the CDR3 is TGTGCCAGCAGTCCAACGCGACAGGGGACGTGGAACACTGAAGCTTTCTTT. It yields the protein CASSPTRQGTWNTEAFF.

CDR3 DNA sequence: TGTGCCAGCAGGGAACGACAGGGGGCGGGGACTGAAGCTTTCTTT. Translating gives CASRERQGAGTEAFF. The V gene is TRBV2, the J gene TRBJ1-1, with 10 positions matching TRBD1. CDR1 is SNHLY and CDR2 is FYNNEI in the germline V gene. Trimming removed 6 bases from V and 5 bases from J; junction bases left unmatched: 9. The CDR3 loop spans 15 amino acids.

The gene calls are TRBV27 and TRBJ2-7; the D gene is possibly TRBD2 (5 bases). Germline V gene lookup returns CDR1 MNHEY and CDR2 SMNVEV (reference sequence). V lost 6 bases, J lost 6 bases, and 15 bases lay in between. The CDR3 consists of 13 residues. CDR3 sequence: CASRSGLRGEQYF. The CDR3 coding sequence is TGTGCCAGCAGATCCGGGCTCCGGGGCGAGCAGTACTTC.

This chain links TRBV19 with TRBJ2-5, with 7 bases that match TRBD1. The CDR3 has 15 amino acids. The V segment lost 6 bases and the J segment 4 bases; nucleotides outside the gene matches: 11. The germline V gene encodes CDR1 LNHDA and CDR2 SQIVND (reference sequence). The CDR3 region has the DNA TGTGCCAGTAGACGGGGACAGACCCTTGGAGAGACCCAGTACTTC. Its protein is CASRRGQTLGETQYF.

J is TRBJ2-5 and V is TRBV7-7; TRBD1 matches at 7 bases. Trimming at V came to 3 bases and at J to 2 bases, leaving 6 bases not matched to a gene. Germline V gene lookup returns CDR1 SSHAT and CDR2 FNYEAQ (reference sequence). The CDR3 is 15 residues long. CDR3 coding DNA: TGTGCCAGCAGCTTGACCGACAGGGATCAAGAGACCCAGTACTTC. Encoded protein: CASSLTDRDQETQYF.

V gene TRBV27 combines with J gene TRBJ1-5; 11 nucleotides align to TRBD1. The V segment lost 9 bases and the J segment 4 bases; nucleotides outside the gene matches: 11. The CDR3 runs to 16 residues. CDR1 is MNHEY and CDR2 is SMNVEV in the germline V gene (reference sequence). The CDR3 protein is CASTTIGTGGNQPQHF. CDR3 nucleotides: TGTGCCAGTACCACAATTGGGACAGGGGGTAATCAGCCCCAGCATTTT.

J is TRBJ2-3 and V is TRBV5-1; a possible D gene is TRBD1 (6 bases). CDR3 length: 15 residues. The V gene's germline CDR1 is SGHRS and CDR2 YFSETQ. The germline V and J ends were trimmed by 0 bases and 4 bases, with 12 bases remaining between them. The CDR3 region is CASSLEGQGPDTQYF. DNA for the CDR3: TGCGCCAGCAGCTTGGAGGGGCAGGGGCCAGATACGCAGTATTTT.

V is TRBV5-1 and J is TRBJ2-1; a possible D gene is TRBD2 (5 bases). The CDR3 is made up of 12 amino acids. Between the trimmed V and J ends, which lost 2 bases and 9 bases, there was a span of 9 bases. The germline CDR1 and CDR2 sequences are SGHRS and YFSETQ. The CDR3 protein is CASSFFSAEQFF. The CDR3 bases are TGCGCCAGCAGCTTTTTTAGCGCTGAGCAGTTCTTC.

This chain joins TRBV28 and TRBJ1-4; D is unresolved. This CDR3 region has 14 residues. The V end was cut by 3 bases, the J end by 8 bases, with 13 bases between. The germline gives CDR1 MDHEN, CDR2 SYDVKM. The CDR3: CASSFLTAGEKLFF. The CDR3 DNA follows: TGTGCCAGCAGTTTCCTCACAGCTGGGGAAAAACTGTTTTTT.

The chain employs TRBV29-1 and TRBJ2-7, with D unresolved. V lost 4 bases and J lost 0, with 10 bases in between. This CDR3 spans 13 amino acids. Germline loops: CDR1 SQVTM, CDR2 ANQGSEA. Written as DNA, the CDR3 is TGCAGCGTTGTTGGGCAGGTCTCCTACGAGCAGTACTTC. It yields the protein CSVVGQVSYEQYF.

The rearrangement links TRBV19 to TRBJ1-2; TRBD1 matches at 9 bases. The J segment lost 4 bases and the V segment lost 6 bases, leaving 3 bases of the junction unmatched. Germline lookup yields CDR1 LNHDA and CDR2 SQIVND (reference sequence). This CDR3 is built from 13 residues. The CDR3 bases are TGTGCCAGTAGGGACAGGGGAGTCTATGGCTACACCTTC. The encoded protein is CASRDRGVYGYTF.

This clone was recorded only once. V gene TRBV7-9 combines with J gene TRBJ2-1; 8 bases match TRBD2. This CDR3 comprises 15 residues. J lost 7 bases, V lost 5 bases, and 10 bases had no gene match. CDR1 is SEHNR, CDR2 FQNEAQ, per germline (reference sequence). CDR3 nucleotides: TGTGCCAGCAGCCTGGCGGCGGGAGGAGGTAATGAGCAGTTCTTC. Amino acid sequence: CASSLAAGGGNEQFF.

The chain has TRBV28 and TRBJ2-6; possibly TRBD2 for D (5 bases). This CDR3 is built from 20 residues. Trimming took off 6 bases at V and 0 bases at J, with 24 bases between the two ends. Germline CDR1 MDHEN, CDR2 SYDVKM. The CDR3 DNA follows: TGTGCCAGCAGCGCCGAGCCACGGAGGACCACAAACTCTGGGGCCAACGTCCTGACTTTC. Translation gives CASSAEPRRTTNSGANVLTF.

The chain is built from TRBV18 and TRBJ1-6; 8 bases align to TRBD1. The CDR3 has 18 amino acids. V was clipped by 2 bases and J by 5 bases; unmatched bases: 11. CDR1 is KGHSH, CDR2 LQKENI, per germline. The CDR3 here is CASSPMEVGTGNNSPLHF. DNA for the CDR3: TGTGCCAGCTCACCAATGGAGGTCGGGACAGGAAATAATTCACCCCTCCACTTT. Full variable domain (outside the CDR3, taken from reference TRBV18 and TRBJ1-6): NAGVMQNPRHLVRRRGQEARLRCSPMKGHSHVYWYRQLPEEGLKFMVYLQKENIIDESGMPKERFSAEFPKEGPSILRIQQVVRGDSAAYFCASSPMEVGTGNNSPLHFGNGTRLTVT.

This clone was seen only a few times. The chain links TRBV28 to TRBJ2-2; unclear D gene. V shed 6 bases and J shed 5 bases, with 10 bases lying between them. This CDR3 has 13 residues. Germline V lookup: CDR1 MDHEN, CDR2 SYDVKM. This CDR3 is CASSQPGTGELFF. DNA for the CDR3: TGTGCCAGCAGCCAACCGGGTACCGGGGAGCTGTTTTTT. The complete variable domain, with remaining parts taken from reference TRBV28 and TRBJ2-2, reads DVKVTQSSRYLVKRTGEKVFLECVQDMDHENMFWYRQDPGLGLRLIYFSYDVKMKEKGDIPEGYSVSREKKERFSLILESASTNQTSMYLCASSQPGTGELFFGEGSRLTVL.